Presented here are 8 T cell receptor beta chains from one specimen sequenced in a study of OX40 agonist ivuxolimab in advanced cancers. The table came from immunoSEQ multiplex PCR; TCRdb's copy has only in-frame clones and leaves some out. This table has about 55,000 clones, roughly 82% appearing once. The sequences come from CD4+ or CD8+ T cells sorted from blood, collected in a trial of the OX40 agonist ivuxolimab. These receptors were taken from an adult with an advanced solid tumor such as melanoma, head and neck, liver or kidney cancer.

The rearrangement uses TRBV11-3 and TRBJ2-3; D unresolved. V was clipped by 1 base and J by 5 bases, with 10 bases between them. Germline assignment: CDR1 SGHNT and CDR2 YENEEA. The CDR3 has 14 amino acids. DNA of the CDR3: TGTGCCAGCAGCTTAGGTTCCCTAAGAGATACGCAGTATTTT. Translating gives CASSLGSLRDTQYF.

This chain uses TRBV7-8 with TRBJ1-4; 7 nucleotides align to TRBD1. V was pared by 5 bases and J by 4 bases, with 4 bases of the junction left unmatched. The CDR3 length is 14 residues. Germline V lookup: CDR1 SGHVS, CDR2 FQNEAQ. The CDR3, as DNA: TGTGCCAGCAGCCTCCGGGACAGTAATGAAAAACTGTTTTTT. Amino acid sequence: CASSLRDSNEKLFF. Based on the CDR3 plus reference TRBV7-8 and TRBJ1-4, the full variable domain is GAGVSQSPRYKVAKRGQDVALRCDPISGHVSLFWYQQALGQGPEFLTYFQNEAQLDKSGLPSDRFFAERPEGSVSTLKIQRTQQEDSAVYLCASSLRDSNEKLFFGSGTQLSVL.

The chain is built from TRBV7-2 and TRBJ1-2; TRBD1 agrees at 8 bases. The trim removed 6 bases at V and 5 bases at J, leaving 11 bases unmatched. The CDR3 extends over 15 amino acids. The germline gives CDR1 SGHTA, CDR2 FQGNSA. The chain's CDR3 is CASSSGGGDEYGYTF. The CDR3 DNA sequence: TGTGCCAGCAGTTCAGGGGGCGGTGACGAGTATGGCTACACCTTC.

The chain is built from TRBV5-6 and TRBJ2-2; weak D call: TRBD2 (6 bases). V lost 4 bases and J 2 bases, leaving 12 bases between the germline ends. The germline gives CDR1 SGHDT, CDR2 YYEEEE. The CDR3 has 15 amino acids. The CDR3 sequence: CASSLGGTNTGELFF. Here the CDR3 DNA reads TGTGCCAGCAGCCTCGGAGGGACCAACACCGGGGAGCTGTTTTTT.

V is TRBV5-1 and J is TRBJ2-3; no definite D call. Germline V gene lookup returns CDR1 SGHRS and CDR2 YFSETQ. This CDR3 contains 13 residues. V shed 4 bases and J shed 1 base, with 7 bases lying between them. DNA of the CDR3: TGCGCCAGCAGCCTGTTTGGCACAGATACGCAGTATTTT. This translates into CASSLFGTDTQYF.

In DNA form, the CDR3 reads TGTGCCAGCAGCCGTTCCGGGTTTAGCTCCTACGAGCAGTACTTC. Residues: CASSRSGFSSYEQYF. The V call is TRBV7-8, the J call TRBJ2-7; D gene unclear. Germline CDR1 reads SGHVS; CDR2 reads FQNEAQ. Trimming stripped 5 bases from V and 0 bases from J, with 14 bases between. This CDR3 is built from 15 residues.

The V call is TRBV11-2, the J call TRBJ2-2; 11 bases are shared with TRBD1. This CDR3 comprises 14 residues. The J segment lost 5 bases and the V segment lost 5 bases, leaving 1 base of the junction unmatched. The germline gives CDR1 SGHAT, CDR2 FQNNGV. The CDR3 sequence is CASSGTGGTGELFF. CDR3 nucleotide sequence: TGTGCCAGCAGCGGGACAGGGGGTACCGGGGAGCTGTTTTTT.

This chain joins TRBV2 and TRBJ1-6; TRBD1 might be the D (5 bases). The CDR3 has 16 amino acids. The ends were cut back, 5 bases at V and 6 bases at J, with 17 bases in the middle. Per germline, CDR1 SNHLY and CDR2 FYNNEI. The CDR3 spells CASSLQWERGNSPLHF. The DNA for the CDR3 is TGTGCCAGCAGTCTGCAATGGGAGAGGGGTAATTCACCCCTCCACTTT.